The next 15 T cell receptor beta chains were all read from a single sample in a study of regulatory T cells in long-lasting Graves disease. Construction of the TCR beta libraries employed iRepertoire HTBI primers in conjunction with Arm-PCR of CDR3 regions. TCRdb re-derived calls from the multiplex PCR reads in MiXCR, one entry per CDR3 protein. The sample has a few hundred thousand distinct CDR3 sequences, around 20% seen once. Documented time point: newly diagnosed GD, antithyroid drugs for less than 3 months. PBMC RNA was the source of the TCR library. Sequenced material: peripheral blood mononuclear cells (PBMCs), taken at new diagnosis, from a patient treated with antithyroid drugs. The source is a female donor with Graves disease.

This clonotype was detected ten times or more. The rearrangement links TRBV4-2 to TRBJ2-7; 9 bases line up with TRBD2. The junction had 9 bases not matched to a gene; V was cut back by 2 bases and J by 7 bases. This CDR3 comprises 15 residues. Germline assignment: CDR1 LGHNA and CDR2 YNFKEQ. The CDR3 here is CASSQRAGGPQEQYF. CDR3 nucleotide sequence: TGTGCCAGCAGCCAACGCGCGGGAGGGCCGCAAGAGCAGTACTTC.

This clonotype came up many times. The V and J genes are TRBV2 and TRBJ2-7, with D perhaps matching TRBD1 (5 bases). The CDR3 is 12 amino acids. Per germline, CDR1 SNHLY and CDR2 FYNNEI. V lost 6 bases, J lost 6 bases, and 12 bases lay in between. The CDR3 protein is CASSRAGGEQYF. As DNA, the CDR3 is TGTGCCAGCAGCAGGGCTGGTGGCGAGCAGTACTTC.

The V gene is TRBV7-2, the J gene TRBJ2-3, with D tentatively TRBD1 or TRBD2 (5 bases each). Germline lookup yields CDR1 SGHTA and CDR2 FQGNSA. The CDR3 contains 15 residues. The V end lost 4 bases, the J end lost 4 bases, and 15 bases lay between the germline ends. CDR3 loop: CASSSGPDDPDTQYF. The CDR3 DNA sequence: TGTGCCAGCAGCTCGGGACCCGATGACCCAGATACGCAGTATTTT.

This clonotype has ten or more counts. The rearrangement joins TRBV12-3 or TRBV12-4 to TRBJ1-2, with 8 bases aligning to TRBD1. V shed 6 bases, J shed 7 bases, and the junction held 7 bases outside the gene matches. The CDR3 extends over 13 amino acids. The CDR3 protein is CASRETGGSGYTF. The CDR3 nucleotides read TGTGCCAGCAGGGAAACAGGGGGGTCTGGCTACACCTTC.

This clonotype was counted a few times. This chain uses TRBV29-1 with TRBJ1-5; D not resolved. Deletions cut 5 bases from V and 0 bases from J, with 5 bases between. In germline, CDR1 is SQVTM, CDR2 ANQGSEA. The CDR3 length is 12 residues. CDR3 DNA: TGCAGCGTTTCGTCTAGCAATCAGCCCCAGCATTTT. The encoded protein is CSVSSSNQPQHF.

This clonotype came up a few times. The chain carries TRBV27 and TRBJ2-4, with 9 bases that match TRBD1. Germline lookup yields CDR1 MNHEY and CDR2 SMNVEV (reference sequence). Trimming took 5 bases from V and 10 from J; bases not matched to a gene: 12. The CDR3 is made up of 15 amino acids. This chain's CDR3 is CASSPNRGRVNIQYF. DNA of the CDR3: TGTGCCAGCAGTCCAAACAGGGGGCGCGTGAATATTCAGTACTTC.

The chain employs TRBV14 and TRBJ1-5; 7 bases align to TRBD1. CDR1 SGHDN and CDR2 FVKESK come from the germline V gene. After removal of 1 base from V and 7 bases from J, the junction contained 13 bases not matched to a gene. CDR3 length: 17 amino acids. For the CDR3, the DNA is TGTGCCAGCAGCCAAGTCCAGGGGGACCCAGAGGGGCAGCCCCAGCATTTT. Residues: CASSQVQGDPEGQPQHF.

V usage is TRBV20-1 and J usage is TRBJ2-3; D is unresolved. The germline gives CDR1 DFQATT, CDR2 SNEGSKA (reference sequence). The CDR3 has 14 residues. V was trimmed by 3 bases and J by 0 bases, leaving 10 bases between them. DNA for the CDR3: TGCAGTGCTAGCAGAGCGACTAGCACAGATACGCAGTATTTT. Translation: CSASRATSTDTQYF.

This clonotype came up many times. DNA of the CDR3: TGCAGTGCTAGTGCCGGGGCCACAGATACGCAGTATTTT. Residues: CSASAGATDTQYF. This chain connects TRBV20-1 to TRBJ2-3; D possibly uses TRBD1 or TRBD2 (5 bases each). Germline assignment: CDR1 DFQATT and CDR2 SNEGSKA (reference sequence). V lost 3 bases and J lost 2, with 9 bases in between. This CDR3 has 13 amino acids.

The gene calls are TRBV20-1 and TRBJ2-1; 12 positions match TRBD2. The V gene end was trimmed by 7 bases and the J gene end by 0 bases; junction bases not matched to a gene: 13. The CDR3 has 18 amino acids. Looked up from germline, CDR1 is DFQATT and CDR2 is SNEGSKA (reference sequence). Here the CDR3 reads CSVLPGLAGYISYNEQFF. The CDR3 bases are TGCAGTGTTTTACCGGGACTAGCGGGCTACATCTCCTACAATGAGCAGTTCTTC.

The sample holds many counts of this clonotype. V usage is TRBV6-1 and J usage is TRBJ1-5; D unclear. The V gene lost 7 bases and the J gene lost 7 bases, with 14 bases spanning the gap. The CDR3 has 13 amino acids. CDR1 is MNHNS and CDR2 is SASEGT in the germline V gene. CDR3 residues: CASMVAGWQPQHF. The CDR3 DNA reads as TGTGCCAGCATGGTGGCAGGATGGCAGCCCCAGCATTTT.

This clonotype was seen many times. This chain links TRBV6-1 with TRBJ2-5; the D is unclear. V lost 2 bases, J lost 0 bases, and 7 bases lay in between. The CDR3 has 14 amino acids. Germline-derived CDR1 and CDR2 are MNHNS and SASEGT. CDR3 amino acids: CASSETDHQETQYF. CDR3 in DNA: TGTGCCAGCAGTGAAACCGACCACCAAGAGACCCAGTACTTC.

The chain has TRBV6-1 and TRBJ2-3; 8 bases are shared with TRBD1. In germline, CDR1 is MNHNS, CDR2 SASEGT. The trim removed 6 bases at V and 1 base at J, leaving 15 bases unmatched. CDR3 size: 18 residues. CDR3 sequence (DNA): TGTGCCAGCAGCCCCCCCTATTTGGACAGGGCGGGCACAGATACGCAGTATTTT. It specifies CASSPPYLDRAGTDTQYF.

Of note for this clonotype: A much more abundant neighbour one base away suggests this may be a read error. The J gene is TRBJ1-4, the V gene TRBV3-1; D perhaps matches TRBD1 (6 bases). The CDR3 consists of 17 residues. The germline CDR1 and CDR2 sequences are LGHDT and YNNKEL (reference sequence). CDR3 residues: CASSPGARDATNEELFF. DNA of the CDR3: TGTGCCAGCAGCCCGGGGGCCCGCGATGCAACTAATGAAGAACTGTTTTTT.

There are many counts of this clonotype. The chain couples TRBV11-2 to TRBJ1-1, with D possibly being TRBD1 (5 bases). V was trimmed by 2 bases and J by 4 bases, leaving 8 bases between them. Germline V gene lookup returns CDR1 SGHAT and CDR2 FQNNGV. The CDR3 is 13 amino acids. The CDR3 loop reads CASSLSRATEAFF. CDR3 DNA sequence: TGTGCCAGCAGCTTATCCAGGGCCACTGAAGCTTTCTTT.